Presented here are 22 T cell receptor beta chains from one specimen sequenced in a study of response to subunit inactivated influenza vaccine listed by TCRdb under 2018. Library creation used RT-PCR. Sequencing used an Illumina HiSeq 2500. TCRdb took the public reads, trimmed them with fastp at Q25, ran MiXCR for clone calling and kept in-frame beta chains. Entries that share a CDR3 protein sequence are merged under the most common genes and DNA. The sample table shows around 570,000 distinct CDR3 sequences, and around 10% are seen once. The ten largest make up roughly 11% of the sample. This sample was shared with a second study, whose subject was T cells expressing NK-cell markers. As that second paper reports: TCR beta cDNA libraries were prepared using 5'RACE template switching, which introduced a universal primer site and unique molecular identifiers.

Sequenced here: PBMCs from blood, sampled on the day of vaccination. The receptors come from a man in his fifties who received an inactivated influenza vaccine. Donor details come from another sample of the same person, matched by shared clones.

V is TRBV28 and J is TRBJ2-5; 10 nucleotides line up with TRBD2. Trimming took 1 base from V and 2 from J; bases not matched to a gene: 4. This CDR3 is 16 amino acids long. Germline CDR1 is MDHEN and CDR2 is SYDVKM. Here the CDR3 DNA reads TGTGCCAGCAGTTTATATATAGCGGGGGGACAAGAGACCCAGTACTTC. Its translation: CASSLYIAGGQETQYF. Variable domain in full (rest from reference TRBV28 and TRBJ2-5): DVKVTQSSRYLVKRTGEKVFLECVQDMDHENMFWYRQDPGLGLRLIYFSYDVKMKEKGDIPEGYSVSREKKERFSLILESASTNQTSMYLCASSLYIAGGQETQYFGPGTRLLVL.

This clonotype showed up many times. CDR3 in DNA: TGCGCCAGCAGCCAGGACGGGGACACCCCGTTCTTC. Its translation is CASSQDGDTPFF. The V call is TRBV5-1, the J call TRBJ2-1, with a weak D call TRBD1 (6 bases). Trimming pared 4 bases from V and 15 bases from J, leaving 17 bases between. The germline V gene encodes CDR1 SGHRS and CDR2 YFSETQ. This CDR3 is built from 12 residues.

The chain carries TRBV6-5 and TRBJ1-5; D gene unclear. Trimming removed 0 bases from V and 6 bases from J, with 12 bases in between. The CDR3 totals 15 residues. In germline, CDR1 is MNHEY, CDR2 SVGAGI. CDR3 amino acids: CASSYSLGSGQPQHF. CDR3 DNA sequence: TGTGCCAGCAGTTACTCTCTGGGGTCGGGTCAGCCCCAGCATTTT.

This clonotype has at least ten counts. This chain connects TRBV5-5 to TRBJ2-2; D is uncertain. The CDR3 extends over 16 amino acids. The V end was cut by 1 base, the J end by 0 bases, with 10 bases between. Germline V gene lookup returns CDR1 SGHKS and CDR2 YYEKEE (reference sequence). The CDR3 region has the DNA TGTGCCAGCAGCTTGTTCGGAACCGCGAACACCGGGGAGCTGTTTTTT. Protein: CASSLFGTANTGELFF.

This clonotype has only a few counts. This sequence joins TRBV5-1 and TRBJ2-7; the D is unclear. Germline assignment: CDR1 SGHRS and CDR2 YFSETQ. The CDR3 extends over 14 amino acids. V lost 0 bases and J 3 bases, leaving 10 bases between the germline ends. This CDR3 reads CASSLATDLYEQYF. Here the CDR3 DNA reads TGCGCCAGCAGCTTGGCCACCGACCTCTACGAGCAGTACTTC.

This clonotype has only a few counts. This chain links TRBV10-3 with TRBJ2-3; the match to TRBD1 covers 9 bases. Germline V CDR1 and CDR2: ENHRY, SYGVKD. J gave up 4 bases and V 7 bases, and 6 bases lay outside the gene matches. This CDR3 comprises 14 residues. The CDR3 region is CAIKKDRGPDTQYF. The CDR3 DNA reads TGTGCCATCAAGAAGGACAGGGGCCCAGATACGCAGTATTTT.

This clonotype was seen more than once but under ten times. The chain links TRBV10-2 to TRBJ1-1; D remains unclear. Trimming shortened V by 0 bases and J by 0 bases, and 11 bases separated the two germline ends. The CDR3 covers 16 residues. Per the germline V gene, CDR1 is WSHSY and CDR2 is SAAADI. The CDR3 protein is CASSESRSFMNTEAFF. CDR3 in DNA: TGCGCCAGCAGTGAGTCCCGGAGCTTCATGAACACTGAAGCTTTCTTT.

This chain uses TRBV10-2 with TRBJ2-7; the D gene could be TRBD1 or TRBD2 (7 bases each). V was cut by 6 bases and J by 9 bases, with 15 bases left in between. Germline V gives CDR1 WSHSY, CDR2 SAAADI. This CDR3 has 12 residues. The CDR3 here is CASSLQGRGQYF. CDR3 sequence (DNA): TGCGCCAGCAGCCTACAGGGGAGGGGGCAGTACTTC.

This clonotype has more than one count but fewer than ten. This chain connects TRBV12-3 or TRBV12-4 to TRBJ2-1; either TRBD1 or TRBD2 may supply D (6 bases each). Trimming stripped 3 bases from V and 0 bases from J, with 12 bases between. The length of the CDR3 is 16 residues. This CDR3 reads CASSFGGLSSYNEQFF. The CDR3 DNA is TGTGCCAGCAGTTTTGGGGGGCTAAGCTCCTACAATGAGCAGTTCTTC.

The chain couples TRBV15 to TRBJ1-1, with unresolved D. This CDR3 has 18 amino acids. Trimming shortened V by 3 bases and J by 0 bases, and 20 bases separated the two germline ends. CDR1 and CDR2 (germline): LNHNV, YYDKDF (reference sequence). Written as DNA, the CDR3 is TGTGCCACCAGCAGTCCTCAAAATACCCCTTGGATGAACACTGAAGCTTTCTTT. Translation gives CATSSPQNTPWMNTEAFF.

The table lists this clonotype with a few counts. This CDR3 is CASSQEWSGELFF. The CDR3 DNA follows: TGCGCCAGCAGCCAAGAGTGGTCCGGGGAGCTGTTTTTT. The V and J genes are TRBV4-3 and TRBJ2-2; D not resolved. The CDR3 is 13 residues long. V gave up 0 bases and J gave up 6 bases, with 5 bases separating them. From germline, CDR1 is LGHNA and CDR2 YSLEER.

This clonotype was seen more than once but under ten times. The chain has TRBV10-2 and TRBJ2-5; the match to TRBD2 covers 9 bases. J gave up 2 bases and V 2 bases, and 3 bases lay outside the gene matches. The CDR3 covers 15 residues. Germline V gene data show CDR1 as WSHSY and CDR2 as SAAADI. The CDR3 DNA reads TGCGCCAGCAGTGAGAATAGCGGGAGACAAGAGACCCAGTACTTC. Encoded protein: CASSENSGRQETQYF.

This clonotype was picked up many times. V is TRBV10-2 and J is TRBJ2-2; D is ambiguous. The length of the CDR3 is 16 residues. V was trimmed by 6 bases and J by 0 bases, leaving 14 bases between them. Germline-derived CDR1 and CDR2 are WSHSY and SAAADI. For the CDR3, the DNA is TGCGCCAGCAGACCTATGACGGTTGCGAACACCGGGGAGCTGTTTTTT. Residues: CASRPMTVANTGELFF.

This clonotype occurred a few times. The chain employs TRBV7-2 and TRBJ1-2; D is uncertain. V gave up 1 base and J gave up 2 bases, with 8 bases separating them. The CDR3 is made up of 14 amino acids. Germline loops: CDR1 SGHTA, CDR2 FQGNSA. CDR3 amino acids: CASSLVRENYGYTF. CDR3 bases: TGTGCCAGCAGCTTAGTTAGGGAGAACTATGGCTACACCTTC.

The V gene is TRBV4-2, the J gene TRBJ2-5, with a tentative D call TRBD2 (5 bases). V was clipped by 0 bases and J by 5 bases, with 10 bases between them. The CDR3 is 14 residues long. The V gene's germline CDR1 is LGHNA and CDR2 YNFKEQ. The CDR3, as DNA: TGTGCCAGCAGCCAAGACCCTAGCTTTGAGACCCAGTACTTC. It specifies CASSQDPSFETQYF.

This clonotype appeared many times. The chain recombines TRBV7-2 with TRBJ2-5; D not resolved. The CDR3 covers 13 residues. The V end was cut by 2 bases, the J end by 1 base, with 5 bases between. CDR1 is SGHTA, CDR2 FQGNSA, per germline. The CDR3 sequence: CASSLQVQETQYF. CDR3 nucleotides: TGTGCCAGCAGCTTACAGGTCCAAGAGACCCAGTACTTC.

The CDR3 here is CSATRPSGDNEQFF. In DNA, the CDR3 is TGCAGTGCTACCAGGCCAAGCGGTGACAATGAGCAGTTCTTC. The chain recombines TRBV20-1 with TRBJ2-1; maybe TRBD2 (5 bases). The length of the CDR3 is 14 residues. Germline values: CDR1 DFQATT, CDR2 SNEGSKA (reference sequence). V lost 4 bases and J 5 bases, leaving 15 bases between the germline ends.

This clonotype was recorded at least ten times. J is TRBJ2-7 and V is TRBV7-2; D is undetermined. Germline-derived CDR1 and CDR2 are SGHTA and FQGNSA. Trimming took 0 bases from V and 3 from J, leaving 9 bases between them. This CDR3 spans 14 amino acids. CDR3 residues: CASSLATADYEQYF. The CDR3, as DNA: TGTGCCAGCAGCTTAGCCACAGCAGACTACGAGCAGTACTTC. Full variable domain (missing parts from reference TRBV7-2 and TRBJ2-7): GAGVSQSPSNKVTEKGKDVELRCDPISGHTALYWYRQSLGQGLEFLIYFQGNSAPDKSGLPSDRFSAERTGGSVSTLTIQRTQQEDSAVYLCASSLATADYEQYFGPGTRLTVT.

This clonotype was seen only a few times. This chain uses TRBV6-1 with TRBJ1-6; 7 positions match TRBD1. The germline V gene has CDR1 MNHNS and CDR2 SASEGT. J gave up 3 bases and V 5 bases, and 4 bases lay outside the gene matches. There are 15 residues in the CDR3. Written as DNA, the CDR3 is TGTGCCAGCAGTCCAAACAGGGGCTATAATTCACCCCTCCACTTT. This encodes CASSPNRGYNSPLHF.

The CDR3 reads CASSYTQVNTEAFF. CDR3 bases: TGTGCCAGCAGTTACACTCAGGTGAACACTGAAGCTTTCTTT. The J gene is TRBJ1-1, the V gene TRBV6-5; D remains ambiguous. Trimming cost V 2 bases and J 0 bases, with 7 bases left between them. CDR1 is MNHEY and CDR2 is SVGAGI in the germline V gene. The CDR3 has 14 residues.

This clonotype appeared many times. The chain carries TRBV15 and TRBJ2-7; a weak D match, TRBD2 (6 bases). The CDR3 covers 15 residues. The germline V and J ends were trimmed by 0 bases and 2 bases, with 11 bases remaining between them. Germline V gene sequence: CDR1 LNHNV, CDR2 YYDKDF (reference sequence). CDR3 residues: CATSRDWGDAYEQYF. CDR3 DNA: TGTGCCACCAGCAGAGATTGGGGGGACGCCTACGAGCAGTACTTC.

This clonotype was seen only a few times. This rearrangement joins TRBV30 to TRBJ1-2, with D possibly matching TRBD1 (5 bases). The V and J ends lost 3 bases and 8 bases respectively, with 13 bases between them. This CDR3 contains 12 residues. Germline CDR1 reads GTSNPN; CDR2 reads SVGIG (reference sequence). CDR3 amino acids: CAWRGTKRGYTF. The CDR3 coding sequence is TGTGCCTGGAGAGGGACTAAGAGGGGCTACACCTTC.